The clone carrying this T cell receptor (beta chain) was seen a few times. Its antigen is currently unknown. The assay was immunoSEQ multiplex PCR, and TCRdb's table has in-frame clones only and misses some. The repertoire holds roughly 28,000 clones, roughly 80% seen once, with around a fifth in the top ten. CDR1 is MNHNS and CDR2 is SASEGT in the germline V gene. This CDR3 is 15 amino acids long. J lost 4 bases, V lost 5 bases, and 4 bases had no gene match. This specimen comes from a study of OX40 agonist ivuxolimab in advanced cancers. Study as a whole: Dose-escalation cases comprised hepatocellular carcinoma, melanoma, renal cell or head and neck cancer. Broader study findings: By week 6 at 0.1 to 3.0 mg/kg, blood CD4+ and CD8+ T cells had expanded clonally.

The TCR sequence derives from an adult with an advanced solid tumor such as melanoma, head and neck, liver or kidney cancer. V gene TRBV6-1 combines with J gene TRBJ2-3; 12 positions agree with TRBD2. The source material was CD4+ or CD8+ T cells sorted from blood, sampled in a trial of the OX40 agonist ivuxolimab. CDR3 amino acids: CASSRLAGEADTQYF. CDR3 in DNA: TGTGCCAGCAGTAGACTAGCGGGGGAGGCAGATACGCAGTATTTT.